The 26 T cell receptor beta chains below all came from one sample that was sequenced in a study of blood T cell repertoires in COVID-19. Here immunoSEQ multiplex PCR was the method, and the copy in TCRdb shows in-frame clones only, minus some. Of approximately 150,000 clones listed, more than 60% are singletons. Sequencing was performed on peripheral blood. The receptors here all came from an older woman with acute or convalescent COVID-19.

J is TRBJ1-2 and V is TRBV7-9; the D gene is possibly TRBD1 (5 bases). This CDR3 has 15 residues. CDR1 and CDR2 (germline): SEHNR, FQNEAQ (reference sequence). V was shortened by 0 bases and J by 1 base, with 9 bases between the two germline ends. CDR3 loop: CASSLADTHNYGYTF. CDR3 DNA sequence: TGTGCCAGCAGCTTAGCGGACACGCATAACTATGGCTACACCTTC.

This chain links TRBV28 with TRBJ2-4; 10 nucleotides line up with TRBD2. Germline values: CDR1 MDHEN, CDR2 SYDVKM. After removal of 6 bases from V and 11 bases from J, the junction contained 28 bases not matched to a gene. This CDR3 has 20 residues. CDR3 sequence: CASSALGASGSSILGGLQYF. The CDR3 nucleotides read TGTGCCAGCAGCGCCCTTGGGGCTAGCGGGAGTTCCATTCTGGGAGGTCTTCAGTACTTC.

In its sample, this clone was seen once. The DNA for the CDR3 is TGTGCCTGGACTAGCGGGCAAAGCTCCTACAATGAGCAGTTCTTC. Translation gives CAWTSGQSSYNEQFF. The chain carries TRBV30 and TRBJ2-1; TRBD2 aligns across 8 bases. Germline assignment: CDR1 GTSNPN and CDR2 SVGIG (reference sequence). The CDR3 spans 15 residues. Trimming cost V 4 bases and J 0 bases; bases outside gene matches: 5.

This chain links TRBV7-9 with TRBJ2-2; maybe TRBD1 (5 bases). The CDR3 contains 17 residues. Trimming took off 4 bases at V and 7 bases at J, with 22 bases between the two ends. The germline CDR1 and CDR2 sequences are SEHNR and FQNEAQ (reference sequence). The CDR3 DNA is TGTGCCAGCAGCTCTCCAGGGTCTCTCTCAAAGGGCGGGGAGCTGTTTTTT. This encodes CASSSPGSLSKGGELFF.

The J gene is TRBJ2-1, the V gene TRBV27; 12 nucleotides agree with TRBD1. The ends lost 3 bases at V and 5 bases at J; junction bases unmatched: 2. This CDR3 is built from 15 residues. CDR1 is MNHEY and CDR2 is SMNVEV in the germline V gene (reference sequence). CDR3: CASSLGTGGDNEQFF. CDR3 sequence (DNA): TGTGCCAGCAGTTTGGGGACAGGGGGCGACAATGAGCAGTTCTTC.

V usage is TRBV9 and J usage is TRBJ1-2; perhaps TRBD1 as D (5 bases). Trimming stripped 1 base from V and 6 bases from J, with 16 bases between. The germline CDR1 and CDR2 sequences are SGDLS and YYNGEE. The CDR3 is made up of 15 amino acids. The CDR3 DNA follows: TGTGCCAGCAGCGTATTATATAACAGGTGGGATGGCTACACCTTC. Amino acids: CASSVLYNRWDGYTF.

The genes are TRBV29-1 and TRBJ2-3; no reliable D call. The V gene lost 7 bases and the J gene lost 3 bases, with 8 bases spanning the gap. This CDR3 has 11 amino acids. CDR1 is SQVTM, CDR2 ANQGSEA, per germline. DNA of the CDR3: TGCAGCGCGGAACATACAGATACGCAGTATTTT. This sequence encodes CSAEHTDTQYF.

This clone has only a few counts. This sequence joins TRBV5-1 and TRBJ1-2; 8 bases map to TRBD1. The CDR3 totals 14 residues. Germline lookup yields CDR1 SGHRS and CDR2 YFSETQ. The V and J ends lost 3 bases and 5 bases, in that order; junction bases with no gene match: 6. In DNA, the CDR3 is TGCGCCAGCAGCTCCAGGGGGCGCGGGTATGGCTACACCTTC. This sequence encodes CASSSRGRGYGYTF.

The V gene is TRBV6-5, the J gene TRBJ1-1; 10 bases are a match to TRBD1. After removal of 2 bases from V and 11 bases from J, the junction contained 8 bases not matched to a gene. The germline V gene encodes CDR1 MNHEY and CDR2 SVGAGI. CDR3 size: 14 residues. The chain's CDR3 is CASSYETRQGAAFF. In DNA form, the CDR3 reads TGTGCCAGCAGTTACGAAACCCGACAGGGGGCGGCTTTCTTT.

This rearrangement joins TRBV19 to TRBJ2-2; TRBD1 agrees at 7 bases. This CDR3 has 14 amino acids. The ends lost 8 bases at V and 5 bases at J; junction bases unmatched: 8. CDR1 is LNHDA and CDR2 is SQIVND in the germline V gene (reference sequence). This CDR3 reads CASLDRDRTGELFF. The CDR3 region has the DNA TGTGCCAGTCTCGACAGGGACAGAACCGGGGAGCTGTTTTTT.

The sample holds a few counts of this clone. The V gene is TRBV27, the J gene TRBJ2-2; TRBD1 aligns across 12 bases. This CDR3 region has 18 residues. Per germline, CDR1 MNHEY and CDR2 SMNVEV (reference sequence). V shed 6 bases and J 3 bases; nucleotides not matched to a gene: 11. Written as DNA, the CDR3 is TGTGCCAGCAGCCGGGGACAGGGGGCGGGTTTTGACACCGGGGAGCTGTTTTTT. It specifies CASSRGQGAGFDTGELFF.

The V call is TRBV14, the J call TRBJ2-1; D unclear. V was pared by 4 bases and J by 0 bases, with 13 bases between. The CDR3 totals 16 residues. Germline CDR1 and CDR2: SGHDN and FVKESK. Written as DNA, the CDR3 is TGTGCCAGCAGCCCGCTCGGTAACCCCTCCTACAATGAGCAGTTCTTC. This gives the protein CASSPLGNPSYNEQFF.

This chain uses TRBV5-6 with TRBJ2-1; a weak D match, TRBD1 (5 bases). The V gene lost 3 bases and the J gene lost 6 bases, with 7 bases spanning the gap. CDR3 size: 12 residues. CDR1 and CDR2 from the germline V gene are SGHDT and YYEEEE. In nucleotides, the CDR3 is TGTGCCAGCAGCTACCAGGGCAATGAGCAGTTCTTC. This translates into CASSYQGNEQFF. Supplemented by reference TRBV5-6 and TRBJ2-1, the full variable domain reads DAGVTQSPTHLIKTRGQQVTLRCSPKSGHDTVSWYQQALGQGPQFIFQYYEEEERQRGNFPDRFSGHQFPNYSSELNVNALLLGDSALYLCASSYQGNEQFFGPGTRLTVL.

CDR3 in DNA: TGTGCCAGCTCACCACTAGCAGCGGGAGGGACGCAGTATTTT. Encoded protein: CASSPLAAGGTQYF. This rearrangement joins TRBV18 to TRBJ2-3, with 10 nucleotides matching TRBD2. The CDR3 extends over 14 amino acids. Germline CDR1 is KGHSH and CDR2 is LQKENI. After removal of 1 base from V and 9 bases from J, the junction contained 4 bases not matched to a gene.

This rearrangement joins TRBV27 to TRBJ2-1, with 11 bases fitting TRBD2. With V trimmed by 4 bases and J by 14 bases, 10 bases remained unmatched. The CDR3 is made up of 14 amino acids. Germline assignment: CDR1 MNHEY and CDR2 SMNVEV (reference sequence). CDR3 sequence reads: CASSSWTSGPFEFF. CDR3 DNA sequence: TGTGCCAGCAGTTCTTGGACTAGCGGGCCATTCGAGTTCTTC.

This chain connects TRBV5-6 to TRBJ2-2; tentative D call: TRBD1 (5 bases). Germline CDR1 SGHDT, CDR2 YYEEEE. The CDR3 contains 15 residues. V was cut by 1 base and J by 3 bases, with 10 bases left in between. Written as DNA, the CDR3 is TGTGCCAGCAGCTTGCTAGGGGTGTACACCGGGGAGCTGTTTTTT. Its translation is CASSLLGVYTGELFF.

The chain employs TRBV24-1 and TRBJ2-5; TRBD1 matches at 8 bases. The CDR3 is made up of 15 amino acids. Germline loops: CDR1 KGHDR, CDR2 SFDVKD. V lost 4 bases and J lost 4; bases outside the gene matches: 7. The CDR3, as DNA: TGTGCCACCAGTGAACTCGGGACAGGAGGAGAGACCCAGTACTTC. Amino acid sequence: CATSELGTGGETQYF.

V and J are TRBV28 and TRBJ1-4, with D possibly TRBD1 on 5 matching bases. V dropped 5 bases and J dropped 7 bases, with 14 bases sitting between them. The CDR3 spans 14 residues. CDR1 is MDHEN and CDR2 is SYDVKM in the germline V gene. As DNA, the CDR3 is TGTGCCAGCAGTCTATTCCGGACACTTGAAAAACTGTTTTTT. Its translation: CASSLFRTLEKLFF.

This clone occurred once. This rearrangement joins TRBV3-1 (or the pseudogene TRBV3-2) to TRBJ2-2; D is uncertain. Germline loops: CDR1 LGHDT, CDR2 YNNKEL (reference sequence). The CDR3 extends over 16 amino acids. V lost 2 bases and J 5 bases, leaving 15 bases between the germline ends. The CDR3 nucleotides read TGTGCCAGCAGCCAAAACGCGGATCCTAGTACCGGGGAGCTGTTTTTT. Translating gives CASSQNADPSTGELFF.

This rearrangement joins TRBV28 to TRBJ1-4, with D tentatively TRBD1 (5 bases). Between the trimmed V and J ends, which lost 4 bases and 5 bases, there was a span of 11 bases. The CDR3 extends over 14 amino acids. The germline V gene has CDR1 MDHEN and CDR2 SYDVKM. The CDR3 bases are TGTGCCAGCAGTTCCGGGGGATCGAATGAAAAACTGTTTTTT. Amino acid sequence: CASSSGGSNEKLFF.

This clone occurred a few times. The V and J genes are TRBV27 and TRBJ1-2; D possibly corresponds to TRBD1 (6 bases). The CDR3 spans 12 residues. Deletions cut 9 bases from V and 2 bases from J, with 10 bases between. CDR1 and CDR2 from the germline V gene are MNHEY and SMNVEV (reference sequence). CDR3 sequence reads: CASGQLNYGYTF. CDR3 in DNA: TGTGCCAGTGGACAGCTCAACTATGGCTACACCTTC.

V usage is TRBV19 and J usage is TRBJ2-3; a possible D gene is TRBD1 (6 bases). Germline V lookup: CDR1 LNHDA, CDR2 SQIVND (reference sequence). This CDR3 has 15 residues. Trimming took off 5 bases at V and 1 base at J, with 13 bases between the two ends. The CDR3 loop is CASSPGQRGTDTQYF. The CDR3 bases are TGTGCCAGTAGTCCGGGACAACGGGGCACAGATACGCAGTATTTT. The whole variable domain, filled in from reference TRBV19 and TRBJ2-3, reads DGGITQSPKYLFRKEGQNVTLSCEQNLNHDAMYWYRQDPGQGLRLIYYSQIVNDFQKGDIAEGYSVSREKKESFPLTVTSAQKNPTAFYLCASSPGQRGTDTQYFGPGTRLTVL.

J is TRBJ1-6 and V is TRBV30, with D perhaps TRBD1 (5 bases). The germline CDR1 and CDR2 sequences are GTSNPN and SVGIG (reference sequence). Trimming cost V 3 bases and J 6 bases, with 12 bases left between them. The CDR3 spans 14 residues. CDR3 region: CAWRGMGPNSPLHF. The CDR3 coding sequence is TGTGCCTGGAGGGGCATGGGGCCTAATTCACCCCTCCACTTT.

CDR3 bases: TGCGCCAGCAGCTCCAGGGGATATACTGAAGCTTTCTTT. Its translation is CASSSRGYTEAFF. This chain connects TRBV5-1 to TRBJ1-1; D might be TRBD1 (6 bases). This CDR3 region has 13 residues. Between the trimmed V and J ends, which lost 3 bases and 5 bases, there was a span of 11 bases. Per germline, CDR1 SGHRS and CDR2 YFSETQ.

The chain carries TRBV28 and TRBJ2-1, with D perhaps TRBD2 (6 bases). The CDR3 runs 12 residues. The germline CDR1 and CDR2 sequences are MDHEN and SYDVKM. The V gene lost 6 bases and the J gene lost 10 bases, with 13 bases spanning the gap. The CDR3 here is CASSLRDWEQFF. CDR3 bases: TGTGCCAGCAGCCTAAGGGACTGGGAGCAGTTCTTC.

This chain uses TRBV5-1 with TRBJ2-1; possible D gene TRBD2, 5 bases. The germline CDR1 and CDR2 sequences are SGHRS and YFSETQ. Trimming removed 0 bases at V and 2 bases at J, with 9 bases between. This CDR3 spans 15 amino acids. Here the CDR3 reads CASSLDGVTYNEQFF. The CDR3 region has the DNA TGCGCCAGCAGCTTGGACGGGGTTACCTACAATGAGCAGTTCTTC.